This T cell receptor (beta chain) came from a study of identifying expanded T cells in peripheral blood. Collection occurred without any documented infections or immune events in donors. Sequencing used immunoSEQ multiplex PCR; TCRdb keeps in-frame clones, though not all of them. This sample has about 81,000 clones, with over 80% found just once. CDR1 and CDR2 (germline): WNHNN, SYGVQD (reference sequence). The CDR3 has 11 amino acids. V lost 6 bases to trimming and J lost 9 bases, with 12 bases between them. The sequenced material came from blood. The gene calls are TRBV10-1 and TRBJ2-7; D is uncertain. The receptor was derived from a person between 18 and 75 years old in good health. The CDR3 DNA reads TGCGCCAGCAGCCCTGATTACACGCAGTACTTC. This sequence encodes CASSPDYTQYF.